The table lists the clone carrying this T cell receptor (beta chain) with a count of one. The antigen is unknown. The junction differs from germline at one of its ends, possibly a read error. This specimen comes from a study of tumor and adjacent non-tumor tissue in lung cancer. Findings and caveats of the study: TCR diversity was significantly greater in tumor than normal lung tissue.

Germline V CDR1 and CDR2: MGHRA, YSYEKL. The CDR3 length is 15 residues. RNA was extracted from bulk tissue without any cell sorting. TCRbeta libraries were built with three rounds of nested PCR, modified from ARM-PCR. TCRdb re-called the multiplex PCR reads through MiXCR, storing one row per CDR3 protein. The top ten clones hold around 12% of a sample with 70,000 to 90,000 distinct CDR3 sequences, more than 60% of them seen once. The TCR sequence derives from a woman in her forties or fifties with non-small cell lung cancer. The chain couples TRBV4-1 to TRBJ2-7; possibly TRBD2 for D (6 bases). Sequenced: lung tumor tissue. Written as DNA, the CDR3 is TGCGCCTGCAGCCAAGATGCGGGCGGGGCCTGGGGGCAGTACTTC. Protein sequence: CACSQDAGGAWGQYF.